These 3 T cell receptor beta chains were sequenced from one sample in a study of cytotoxic CD8 clonotypes in ibrutinib-treated CLL. TCRdb's table, derived via immunoSEQ multiplex PCR, lists solely in-frame clones and lacks some. The sample consists of 150,000 or so clones, 60% to 80% of them appearing once. Sequences were derived from PBMCs, sampled after 12 months of ibrutinib treatment. Every receptor here comes from a human donor with chronic lymphocytic leukemia.

J is TRBJ2-1 and V is TRBV5-1, with TRBD2 matching over 8 bases. With V trimmed by 0 bases and J by 6 bases, 8 bases remained unmatched. This CDR3 spans 16 amino acids. CDR1 SGHRS and CDR2 YFSETQ come from the germline V gene. Here the CDR3 reads CASSLAPSGPLNEQFF. In DNA form, the CDR3 reads TGCGCCAGCAGCTTGGCCCCTAGCGGGCCTCTCAATGAGCAGTTCTTC.

This rearrangement joins TRBV28 to TRBJ2-3; the D call may be TRBD1 or TRBD2 (5 bases each). CDR3 length: 15 amino acids. The V gene lost 8 bases and the J gene lost 4 bases, with 19 bases spanning the gap. The germline V gene has CDR1 MDHEN and CDR2 SYDVKM. The CDR3 protein is CASRLLGTPADTQYF. The CDR3 DNA is TGTGCCAGCCGACTGCTGGGGACCCCAGCAGATACGCAGTATTTT.

CDR3 coding DNA: TGTGCCAGCAGCCAGGCCGGGACTAGCGGGTCTGTCACAGATACGCAGTATTTT. It encodes CASSQAGTSGSVTDTQYF. The chain has TRBV4-2 and TRBJ2-3; 12 nucleotides line up with TRBD2. Germline loops: CDR1 LGHNA, CDR2 YNFKEQ. Unmatched junction bases numbered 9, after V lost 3 bases and J lost 2 bases. The CDR3 spans 18 residues.